Listed here are 7 T cell receptor beta chains from one sample, sequenced in a study of OX40 agonist ivuxolimab in advanced cancers. Some clones are missing from TCRdb's copy, which holds only in-frame ones; the method was immunoSEQ multiplex PCR. The top ten hold 20% to 30% of the sample, which has around 20,000 clones, about 76% seen once. Sequenced here: CD4+ or CD8+ T cells sorted from blood, sampled in a trial of the OX40 agonist ivuxolimab. The receptors derive from an adult with an advanced solid tumor such as melanoma, head and neck, liver or kidney cancer.

This chain uses TRBV4-2 with TRBJ2-5; 7 nucleotides line up with TRBD2. Germline values: CDR1 LGHNA, CDR2 YNFKEQ. This CDR3 region has 15 residues. The V segment lost 0 bases and the J segment 2 bases; nucleotides outside the gene matches: 3. The CDR3 region is CASSQEVGGQETQYF. The DNA of the CDR3 is TGTGCCAGCAGCCAAGAGGTGGGGGGGCAAGAGACCCAGTACTTC.

Concerning this clone: This may be a read error, as it is one base from a much larger clone. V and J are TRBV20-1 and TRBJ1-1; 8 nucleotides agree with TRBD1. The CDR3 loop spans 11 amino acids. CDR1 and CDR2 (germline): DFQATT, SNEGSKA (reference sequence). After removal of 6 bases from V and 5 bases from J, the junction contained 2 bases not matched to a gene. Written as DNA, the CDR3 is TGCAGTGCCGGGACAGGTACTGAAGCTTTCTTT. Its translation: CSAGTGTEAFF.

V usage is TRBV28 and J usage is TRBJ1-2; 8 bases map to TRBD1. V shed 6 bases and J 2 bases; nucleotides not matched to a gene: 2. The length of the CDR3 is 13 residues. CDR1 and CDR2 (germline): MDHEN, SYDVKM. This chain's CDR3 is CASRRQGNYGYTF. Written as DNA, the CDR3 is TGTGCCAGCAGGAGACAGGGGAACTATGGCTACACCTTC.

The sample holds a few counts of this clone. V gene TRBV6-1 combines with J gene TRBJ1-1; 7 bases map to TRBD1. J lost 2 bases, V lost 5 bases, and 5 bases had no gene match. The CDR3 contains 14 residues. Germline values: CDR1 MNHNS, CDR2 SASEGT. CDR3 nucleotides: TGTGCCAGCAGTTTAGGGGGCGAAAACACTGAAGCTTTCTTT. Translating gives CASSLGGENTEAFF.

The table lists this clone with a few counts. Other DNA sequences in the same sample also yield this CDR3. The gene calls are TRBV7-9 and TRBJ1-1, with D perhaps TRBD1 (6 bases). V was clipped by 6 bases and J by 8 bases, with 10 bases between them. Looked up from germline, CDR1 is SEHNR and CDR2 is FQNEAQ (reference sequence). The CDR3 consists of 11 residues. The chain's CDR3 is CASSSTGEAFF. CDR3 DNA sequence: TGTGCCAGCAGTTCCACAGGGGAAGCTTTCTTT.

This clone showed up just a few times. The CDR3 DNA sequence: TGCGCCAGCAGCCAAGATCGACAGAGCAGCTCCTATGGCTACACCTTC. Encoded protein: CASSQDRQSSSYGYTF. This chain links TRBV4-1 with TRBJ1-2; maybe TRBD1 (5 bases). Germline lookup yields CDR1 MGHRA and CDR2 YSYEKL. CDR3 length equals 16 residues. V was clipped by 0 bases and J by 4 bases, with 15 bases between them.

By share, this clone ranks as large. This chain uses TRBV2 with TRBJ2-2, with 7 bases fitting TRBD1. The J segment lost 6 bases and the V segment lost 5 bases, leaving 9 bases of the junction unmatched. Germline lookup yields CDR1 SNHLY and CDR2 FYNNEI. CDR3 length: 15 amino acids. The CDR3 bases are TGTGCCAGCAGTTCCGGGACAGTGGCCCCCGGGGAGCTGTTTTTT. It yields the protein CASSSGTVAPGELFF.